This T cell receptor beta chain emerged from a study of cytomegalovirus exposure and HLA in healthy donors. Study-level information: Across 350 to 500 genotyped donors, approximately 80% landed in the Caucasian-associated ancestry cluster. Study results and caveats: Within an earlier analysis, most TCR beta V segments proved productive either about 87% or about 30% of the time.

Per the germline V gene, CDR1 is LNHDA and CDR2 is SQIVND (reference sequence). The CDR3 runs 12 residues. V was clipped by 8 bases and J by 5 bases; unmatched bases: 3. PCR employed 60 Vbeta and 13 Jbeta primers. TCRdb keeps only in-frame clones here, not all; method: immunoSEQ multiplex PCR. Seen in this sample are 85,000 or so clones; the ten most common clones hold about 1.1%. Details on this clone: What it binds is not known.

V usage is TRBV19 and J usage is TRBJ1-5; 7 bases fit TRBD1. The sequenced material came from PBMCs. This sequence was found in a woman in her thirties in good health and CMV-seronegative. CDR3 amino acids: CASRQGDQPQHF. In DNA form, the CDR3 reads TGTGCCAGTCGACAGGGAGATCAGCCCCAGCATTTT. The whole variable domain, remainder taken from reference TRBV19 and TRBJ1-5, is DGGITQSPKYLFRKEGQNVTLSCEQNLNHDAMYWYRQDPGQGLRLIYYSQIVNDFQKGDIAEGYSVSREKKESFPLTVTSAQKNPTAFYLCASRQGDQPQHFGDGTRLSIL.